The text below deals with one T cell receptor beta chain. Antigen specificity is unknown. The data are from a study of cytomegalovirus exposure and HLA in healthy donors. Findings and limits, study-wide: The classifier reportedly diagnosed cytomegalovirus status with high specificity and sensitivity. After further analysis at a later stage, 16,951 TCR beta sequences were associated with HLA alleles at 0.05 false discovery rate.

Researchers ran the PCR with 60 Vbeta and 13 Jbeta primers. Profiled with immunoSEQ multiplex PCR; TCRdb holds only in-frame clones, not every one. The sample lists 150,000 to 200,000 clones; roughly 75% were seen once. This CDR3 is 12 amino acids long. Trimming stripped 5 bases from V and 6 bases from J, with 8 bases between. The germline V gene encodes CDR1 LNHNV and CDR2 YYDKDF (reference sequence). The sequenced sample consisted of PBMCs. This TCR derives from a young man in good health and CMV-seropositive. This rearrangement joins TRBV15 to TRBJ1-5; D call uncertain. Here the CDR3 DNA reads TGTGCCACCAGCCGTGGGCCTCAGCCCCAGCATTTT. This translates into CATSRGPQPQHF.